The present entry profiles one T cell receptor (beta chain) with its context. Its antigen remains unknown. Donors came from a validation cohort of about 110 subjects, distinct from the first 666-subject cohort. Germline V gene lookup returns CDR1 MDHEN and CDR2 SYDVKM. V dropped 7 bases and J dropped 0 bases, with 12 bases sitting between them. CDR3 length: 15 residues. Libraries were prepared by immunoSEQ multiplex PCR; TCRdb keeps only in-frame clonotypes and omits some of them. The profile covers 150,000 to 200,000 clones, with approximately 83% appearing a single time and approximately 3% taken by the ten largest. This sample was included in a study of cytomegalovirus exposure and HLA in healthy donors. As for the study in general: It was reported in a later analysis that the approximately 120 validation repertoires used the same platform as the roughly 700 first-cohort repertoires.

Findings and caveats of the study: A list of 150 or so TCR beta chains associated with cytomegalovirus was given. Most TCR sequences were seen very rarely across donors, but some public TCRs occurred in many.

The genes are TRBV28 and TRBJ2-2, with a tentative D call TRBD1 (6 bases). The sequencing sample was made of PBMCs. The sequence was obtained from a woman under 30 in good health and CMV-seropositive. In DNA form, the CDR3 reads TGTGCCAGCACCTCAGGGACAACGAACACCGGGGAGCTGTTTTTT. This sequence encodes CASTSGTTNTGELFF.